A single sample is the source of the 2 T cell receptor beta chains below, sequenced in a study of identical twins. From the 5' RACE reads, TCRdb called clonotypes with MiXCR, one entry per CDR3 protein. This repertoire shows approximately 590,000 distinct CDR3 sequences, roughly 9.9% found once; its top ten account for 3%. Another study also made use of these data, one on yellow fever vaccine responses in identical twins.

The sequencing input was PBMCs. The receptors stem from a woman under 30 in good health.

This clonotype has ten or more counts. J is TRBJ2-7 and V is TRBV12-3 or TRBV12-4; perhaps D is TRBD1 or TRBD2 (5 bases each). The V end was cut by 5 bases, the J end by 2 bases, with 13 bases between. The CDR3 spans 14 residues. The CDR3 region has the DNA TGTGCCAGCAGTGATTGGGACGGAACCTACGAGCAGTACTTC. The encoded protein is CASSDWDGTYEQYF.

This clonotype was detected only a few times. The CDR3 nucleotides are TGCAGCGTTCAAGGGACTAGCGGGGGGGAATCTAGCACAGATACGCAGTATTTT. This translates into CSVQGTSGGESSTDTQYF. The gene calls are TRBV29-1 and TRBJ2-3; 16 bases map to TRBD2. Per germline, CDR1 SQVTM and CDR2 ANQGSEA. J lost 0 bases, V lost 5 bases, and 8 bases had no gene match. This CDR3 is 18 amino acids long.